This T cell receptor beta chain emerged from a study of blood T cell repertoires in COVID-19. Whole-study context: From the United States, Italy and Spain came samples of acute and convalescent COVID-19. Sources were T cells, B-cell-depleted T cells, or PBMCs; the material itself was cDNA or gDNA.

In germline, CDR1 is SGHTA, CDR2 FQGNSA. Trimming took 4 bases from V and 5 from J; bases not matched to a gene: 5. There are 14 residues in the CDR3. Original handling: Reference gene primer amplification gave estimated nucleated cell counts. The protocol was immunoSEQ multiplex PCR, while the TCRdb copy is restricted to in-frame clones and leaves out a portion. V, J and clone size reflect that table, while D and trimming were determined from the DNA. The repertoire consists of over 110,000 clones, with about nine tenths occurring once and the leading ten covering about 28%. What was sequenced was peripheral blood. The sequence was collected from a human donor in a cohort sampled during active COVID-19. This chain uses TRBV7-2 with TRBJ1-5, with 7 bases identical to TRBD1. CDR3 in amino acids: CASSSQGEDQPQHF. For the CDR3, the DNA is TGTGCCAGCAGCTCGCAGGGGGAGGATCAGCCCCAGCATTTT. The complete variable domain, with remaining parts taken from reference TRBV7-2 and TRBJ1-5, reads GAGVSQSPSNKVTEKGKDVELRCDPISGHTALYWYRQSLGQGLEFLIYFQGNSAPDKSGLPSDRFSAERTGGSVSTLTIQRTQQEDSAVYLCASSSQGEDQPQHFGDGTRLSIL.